This T cell receptor beta chain was sequenced during a study of control samples from healthy donors and cancer patients. CDR3 length: 12 amino acids. Germline V CDR1 and CDR2: MNHEY, SVGEGT. V lost 5 bases to trimming and J lost 6 bases, with 8 bases between them. Clones were read by immunoSEQ multiplex PCR, and TCRdb kept only the in-frame ones, dropping some. This table holds fewer than 200,000 clones. The sequenced material came from blood. The gene calls are TRBV6-2 or TRBV6-3 and TRBJ1-5, with unresolved D. This clonotype was obtained from a woman aged 30 to 39 in good health. The CDR3 loop reads CASSRMIQPQHF. The CDR3 nucleotides are TGTGCCAGCAGTAGGATGATTCAGCCCCAGCATTTT.